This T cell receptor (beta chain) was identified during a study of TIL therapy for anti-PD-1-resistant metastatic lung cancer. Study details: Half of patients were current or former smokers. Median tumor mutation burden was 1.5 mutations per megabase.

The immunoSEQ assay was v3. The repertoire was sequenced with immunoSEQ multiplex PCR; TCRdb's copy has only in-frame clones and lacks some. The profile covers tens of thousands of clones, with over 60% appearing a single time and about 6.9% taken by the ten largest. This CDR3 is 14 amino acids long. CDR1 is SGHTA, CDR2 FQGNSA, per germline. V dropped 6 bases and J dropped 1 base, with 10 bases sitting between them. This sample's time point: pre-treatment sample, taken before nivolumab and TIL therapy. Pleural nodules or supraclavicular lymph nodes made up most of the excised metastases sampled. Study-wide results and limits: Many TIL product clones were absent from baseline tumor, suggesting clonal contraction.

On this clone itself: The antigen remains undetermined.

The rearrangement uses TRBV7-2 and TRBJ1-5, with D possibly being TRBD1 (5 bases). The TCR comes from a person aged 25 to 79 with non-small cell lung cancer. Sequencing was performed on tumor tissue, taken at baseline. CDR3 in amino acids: CASSGALSNQPQHF. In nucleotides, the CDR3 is TGTGCCAGCAGTGGGGCGCTCAGCAATCAGCCCCAGCATTTT.